This T cell receptor (beta chain) was found in a study of blood T cell repertoires in COVID-19. Study details: Italy, Spain and the United States were the sources of the convalescent and acute COVID-19 samples.

How the authors handled the data: Amplifying reference gene primers gave estimates of nucleated cell counts. TCRdb's copy holds only in-frame clones and misses some; the assay was immunoSEQ multiplex PCR. V and J calls and clone size are those listed in that table; D and trimming were worked out from the DNA. The sample has approximately 90,000 clones; around nine tenths are singletons. V trimming: 3 bases; J trimming: 6 bases; junction bases outside the gene matches: 4. CDR3 length: 15 amino acids. Germline CDR1 reads MNHNS; CDR2 reads SASEGT. This clonotype was obtained from a man older than 75 with active or convalescent COVID-19. V and J are TRBV6-1 and TRBJ1-4; TRBD1 aligns across 10 bases. The sample taken for sequencing was peripheral blood. Written as DNA, the CDR3 is TGTGCCAGCAGTGAGATTGGGACAGGGGATGAAAAACTGTTTTTT. Amino acid sequence: CASSEIGTGDEKLFF.